The 18 T cell receptor beta chains below were found in one sample sequenced in a study of T-cell memory formation after mild COVID-19. TCRdb redid the calling of the 5' RACE reads with MiXCR, one entry per CDR3 protein. The sample has fewer than 200,000 distinct CDR3 sequences; approximately 18% are singletons. The sequenced sample was PBMCs or a T cell subset sorted from them (not recorded which). The origin of the receptors is a man between 18 and 35 years old who had mild COVID-19 (a few samples of this study predate the infection). Cell type and time point are not known.

This clonotype was seen only a few times. The chain combines TRBV25-1 with TRBJ1-5; TRBD1 matches 7 bases. The CDR3 consists of 15 residues. Germline lookup yields CDR1 MGHDK and CDR2 SYGVNS. Trimming cost V 4 bases and J 7 bases; bases outside gene matches: 10. CDR3: CASSGAGGERQPQHF. Here the CDR3 DNA reads TGTGCCAGCAGTGGGGCAGGGGGGGAGAGGCAGCCCCAGCATTTT. Full variable domain (missing parts from reference TRBV25-1 and TRBJ1-5): EADIYQTPRYLVIGTGKKITLECSQTMGHDKMYWYQQDPGMELHLIHYSYGVNSTEKGDLSSESTVSRIRTEHFPLTLESARPSHTSQYLCASSGAGGERQPQHFGDGTRLSIL.

The rearrangement links TRBV6-6 to TRBJ1-4; D is ambiguous. Germline lookup yields CDR1 MNHNY and CDR2 SVGAGI (reference sequence). The V and J ends lost 6 bases and 7 bases respectively, with 6 bases between them. The CDR3 has 11 residues. The CDR3 protein is CASRVLEKLFF. CDR3 bases: TGTGCCAGCAGGGTACTTGAAAAACTGTTTTTT.

This clonotype is a singleton in its sample. The chain combines TRBV3-1 with TRBJ1-5; D is uncertain. The CDR3 has 14 residues. V was pared by 1 base and J by 5 bases, with 9 bases between. CDR1 and CDR2 (germline): LGHDT, YNNKEL (reference sequence). CDR3 nucleotides: TGTGCCAGCAGCCAAGGTTTTGGTGATCAGCCCCAGCATTTT. Translating gives CASSQGFGDQPQHF.

The chain employs TRBV7-9 and TRBJ2-7, with D perhaps matching TRBD2 (5 bases). CDR1 is SEHNR, CDR2 FQNEAQ, per germline (reference sequence). This CDR3 contains 13 residues. Between the trimmed V and J ends, which lost 4 bases and 5 bases, there was a span of 12 bases. CDR3 sequence (DNA): TGTGCCAGCAGCTCACGGGGAACAGACGAGCAGTACTTC. It specifies CASSSRGTDEQYF.

This chain connects TRBV6-5 to TRBJ2-5; 7 bases line up with TRBD2. The junction had 3 bases not matched to a gene; V was cut back by 2 bases and J by 3 bases. Germline V gene data show CDR1 as MNHEY and CDR2 as SVGAGI. The CDR3 consists of 14 residues. The CDR3 spells CASSYASGKETQYF. The CDR3 bases are TGTGCCAGCAGTTACGCTAGCGGAAAAGAGACCCAGTACTTC.

This clonotype has just a few counts. CDR3 coding DNA: TGCAGCGTTTCGACAGATAGCACAGATACGCAGTATTTT. Residues: CSVSTDSTDTQYF. The chain is built from TRBV29-1 and TRBJ2-3; D might be TRBD1 (5 bases). V was trimmed by 5 bases and J by 0 bases, leaving 9 bases between them. The germline gives CDR1 SQVTM, CDR2 ANQGSEA. This CDR3 spans 13 amino acids.

This clonotype was seen just once. This chain joins TRBV9 and TRBJ2-5; D call uncertain. The CDR3 length is 14 residues. Germline lookup yields CDR1 SGDLS and CDR2 YYNGEE. V was shortened by 3 bases and J by 5 bases, with 14 bases between the two germline ends. The CDR3 DNA reads TGTGCCAGCAGCGCGGGTCTAAGTCAGGAGACCCAGTACTTC. Residues: CASSAGLSQETQYF.

The sample holds many counts of this clonotype. J is TRBJ2-5 and V is TRBV7-2; D uncertain. The CDR3 has 14 amino acids. The germline CDR1 and CDR2 sequences are SGHTA and FQGNSA. V shed 1 base and J shed 4 bases, with 10 bases lying between them. In DNA form, the CDR3 reads TGTGCCAGCAGCTTAGGGAGCTTTCTAGAGACCCAGTACTTC. It codes for CASSLGSFLETQYF. Variable domain in full (rest from reference TRBV7-2 and TRBJ2-5): GAGVSQSPSNKVTEKGKDVELRCDPISGHTALYWYRQSLGQGLEFLIYFQGNSAPDKSGLPSDRFSAERTGGSVSTLTIQRTQQEDSAVYLCASSLGSFLETQYFGPGTRLLVL.

This clonotype was found a few times. This CDR3 reads CASRRGVTPEADTQYF. The CDR3 coding sequence is TGTGCCAGTAGGCGGGGGGTCACACCCGAGGCAGATACGCAGTATTTT. The gene calls are TRBV7-8 and TRBJ2-3; 8 bases align to TRBD2. Germline CDR1 is SGHVS and CDR2 is FQNEAQ. The CDR3 loop spans 16 amino acids. The ends lost 9 bases at V and 4 bases at J; junction bases unmatched: 15.

This clonotype was found many times. The chain recombines TRBV6-5 with TRBJ1-4; 7 nucleotides line up with TRBD1. Unmatched junction bases numbered 5, after V lost 3 bases and J lost 4 bases. There are 15 residues in the CDR3. The germline V gene encodes CDR1 MNHEY and CDR2 SVGAGI. The CDR3 DNA reads as TGTGCCAGCAGTTATGGAGACAGGGATAATGAAAAACTGTTTTTT. As protein: CASSYGDRDNEKLFF.

The chain uses TRBV7-8 and TRBJ2-3; D is perhaps TRBD2 (6 bases). The CDR3 has 15 amino acids. V was shortened by 5 bases and J by 11 bases, with 23 bases between the two germline ends. Germline assignment: CDR1 SGHVS and CDR2 FQNEAQ. CDR3 sequence (DNA): TGTGCCAGCAGCCGCACACGGGTAGCGGAGATACAGCAGTATTTT. This gives the protein CASSRTRVAEIQQYF.

This clonotype came up a few times. This chain joins TRBV7-2 and TRBJ2-3; TRBD2 aligns across 9 bases. Trimming at V came to 6 bases and at J to 1 base, leaving 5 bases not matched to a gene. The V gene's germline CDR1 is SGHTA and CDR2 FQGNSA. The CDR3 spans 15 residues. The CDR3 sequence is CASRGGGAGTDTQYF. The CDR3 DNA reads as TGTGCCAGCAGAGGCGGGGGGGCCGGCACAGATACGCAGTATTTT.

The V gene is TRBV18, the J gene TRBJ1-1; D is ambiguous. Looked up from germline, CDR1 is KGHSH and CDR2 is LQKENI. V shed 2 bases and J shed 1 base, with 2 bases lying between them. CDR3 size: 12 residues. The CDR3 region has the DNA TGTGCCAGCTCACCATGGAACACTGAAGCTTTCTTT. It codes for CASSPWNTEAFF.

The chain combines TRBV14 with TRBJ2-1, with 7 bases that match TRBD1. CDR1 and CDR2 (germline): SGHDN, FVKESK. V lost 2 bases to trimming and J lost 6 bases; unmatched junction nucleotides: 7. CDR3 length: 15 amino acids. CDR3 region: CASSQWGTETNEQFF. DNA for the CDR3: TGTGCCAGCAGCCAATGGGGGACAGAGACCAATGAGCAGTTCTTC.

The chain uses TRBV2 and TRBJ1-6, with TRBD1 as a possible D gene (5 bases). The V and J ends lost 8 bases and 5 bases respectively, with 10 bases between them. This CDR3 has 13 amino acids. Germline V lookup: CDR1 SNHLY, CDR2 FYNNEI. The CDR3 coding sequence is TGTGCCAGCTCCGAGGGGCATAATTCACCCCTCCACTTT. Its protein product is CASSEGHNSPLHF.

The rearrangement links TRBV3-1 to TRBJ1-3, with D uncertain. The CDR3 totals 13 residues. V gave up 0 bases and J gave up 1 base, with 1 base separating them. The germline CDR1 and CDR2 sequences are LGHDT and YNNKEL (reference sequence). As DNA, the CDR3 is TGTGCCAGCAGCCAAGAGTCTGGAAACACCATATATTTT. Translating gives CASSQESGNTIYF.

The V gene is TRBV24-1, the J gene TRBJ2-1; D is possibly TRBD1 or TRBD2 (5 bases each). Trimming removed 4 bases at V and 6 bases at J, with 9 bases between. Looked up from germline, CDR1 is KGHDR and CDR2 is SFDVKD. The CDR3 runs to 13 residues. The chain's CDR3 is CATSDGDLNEQFF. The CDR3, as DNA: TGTGCCACCAGTGACGGGGACCTCAATGAGCAGTTCTTC.

This clonotype was observed many times. The rearrangement links TRBV7-2 to TRBJ2-5, with 8 bases fitting TRBD2. This CDR3 is 13 amino acids long. The J segment lost 5 bases and the V segment lost 8 bases, leaving 7 bases of the junction unmatched. Germline CDR1 and CDR2: SGHTA and FQGNSA. For the CDR3, the DNA is TGTGCCAGCTCGAACGGGGGGGTGGAGACCCAGTACTTC. It specifies CASSNGGVETQYF.